The source of this TCR beta chain is a study of T cell repertoires in cytomegalovirus infection. Overall study results and limits: Carriers of CMV plus the relevant HLA were identified by cumulative public TCR beta family frequency.

The germline CDR1 and CDR2 sequences are LNHDA and SQIVND (reference sequence). CDR3 length: 13 amino acids. V lost 0 bases, J lost 1 base, and 3 bases lay in between. A note on this clonotype: The antigen is undetermined.

TCRdb re-analysed the reads in MiXCR, keeping a single row per CDR3 protein. In the table there are roughly 90,000 distinct CDR3 sequences, over 25% of which are singletons. The sample in question was CD8+ T cells from cultured PBMCs, obtained from culture after CMV antigen stimulation. The chain links TRBV19 to TRBJ1-1, with no clear D. The source is a human donor in good health (CMV status not recorded). Some clones in this sample may be carry-over from other donors' samples. The CDR3 here is CASSIDQNTEAFF. The DNA of the CDR3 is TGTGCCAGTAGTATAGATCAGAACACTGAAGCTTTCTTT. The full variable domain, its missing parts supplied by reference TRBV19 and TRBJ1-1, is DGGITQSPKYLFRKEGQNVTLSCEQNLNHDAMYWYRQDPGQGLRLIYYSQIVNDFQKGDIAEGYSVSREKKESFPLTVTSAQKNPTAFYLCASSIDQNTEAFFGQGTRLTVV.